The clone carrying this T cell receptor beta chain occurred a few times. The record originates from a study of blood T cell repertoires in COVID-19. In the original workflow: Reference gene primers were amplified, and this amplification served to estimate nucleated cell counts. Produced via immunoSEQ multiplex PCR; TCRdb's table is partial and in-frame only. V, J and clone size derive from that table, while D and trimming were established from the DNA sequence. Of fewer than 120,000 clones detected, approximately 70% appear once; the ten largest clones hold 6% to 8%. The J segment lost 11 bases and the V segment lost 6 bases, leaving 11 bases of the junction unmatched. The length of the CDR3 is 13 residues.

What was sequenced was peripheral blood. The TCR was taken from an older woman with acute or convalescent COVID-19. The V gene is TRBV12-3 or TRBV12-4, the J gene TRBJ1-1; 8 bases agree with TRBD1. The CDR3 bases are TGTGCCAGCAGGACCAGCACAGGGGGGCAGGCTTTCTTT. This gives the protein CASRTSTGGQAFF.